Listed below are T cell receptor beta chains from one sample, sequenced in a study of CD8 T cells in ankylosing spondylitis. TCRdb redid the calling of the 5' RACE reads with MiXCR, one entry per CDR3 protein. The sample includes under 200,000 distinct CDR3 sequences, about 9.9% of them seen just once. The sequencing input was blood, either unsorted or a sorted T cell fraction (not recorded which). Receptor source: a male donor with ankylosing spondylitis or in good health (not recorded which). Both conserved end residues are part of each CDR3. Fields, in order: V gene, clone size, J gene, D gene, CDR3 protein, CDR3 DNA. The D gene is left open where the match is weak. Expanded clones are given a class, and other clones once, few, many or no size at all.

v_call: TRBV11-2
clone_size: few
j_call: TRBJ2-1
d_call: TRBD2
cdr3_aa: CASGPTSGRGFSVF
cdr3_nt: TGTGCCAGCGGCCCGACTAGCGGGAGAGGCTTTTCTGTCTTC

v_call: TRBV30
clone_size: .
j_call: TRBJ2-1
d_call: .
cdr3_aa: CAWSTGTGNNEQFF
cdr3_nt: TGTGCCTGGAGCACAGGGACGGGCAACAATGAGCAGTTCTTC

v_call: TRBV12-3/TRBV12-4
clone_size: .
j_call: TRBJ2-6
d_call: .
cdr3_aa: CASSLVGVGANVLTF
cdr3_nt: TGTGCCAGCAGTTTAGTGGGTGTGGGGGCCAACGTCCTGACTTTC

v_call: TRBV3-1
clone_size: many
j_call: TRBJ1-5
d_call: .
cdr3_aa: CASSQDREQPQHF
cdr3_nt: TGTGCCAGCAGCCAAGATAGGGAGCAGCCCCAGCATTTT

v_call: TRBV5-1
clone_size: .
j_call: TRBJ2-7
d_call: .
cdr3_aa: CASSLANGGPFDLEQYF
cdr3_nt: TGCGCCAGCAGCTTGGCCAATGGGGGCCCGTTCGATCTTGAGCAGTACTTC

v_call: TRBV11-1
clone_size: few
j_call: TRBJ2-2
d_call: TRBD2
cdr3_aa: CASSLAGAGLAGVNSNTGELFF
cdr3_nt: TGTGCCAGCAGCTTAGCGGGGGCCGGACTAGCGGGAGTAAATTCGAACACCGGGGAGCTGTTTTTT

v_call: TRBV5-1
clone_size: many
j_call: TRBJ1-2
d_call: TRBD1
cdr3_aa: CASSPDRGQTGYTF
cdr3_nt: TGCGCCAGCAGCCCGGACAGGGGGCAGACTGGCTACACCTTC

v_call: TRBV4-2
clone_size: few
j_call: TRBJ2-2
d_call: TRBD2
cdr3_aa: CASSPRTSGVTGELFF
cdr3_nt: TGTGCCAGCAGCCCTAGGACTAGCGGAGTCACCGGGGAGCTGTTTTTT

v_call: TRBV11-2
clone_size: many
j_call: TRBJ2-3
d_call: .
cdr3_aa: CASSLQNRGDTQYF
cdr3_nt: TGTGCCAGCAGCTTACAAAACAGAGGTGATACGCAGTATTTT

v_call: TRBV7-2
clone_size: .
j_call: TRBJ2-1
d_call: TRBD2
cdr3_aa: CAISLAPSGSSNEQFF
cdr3_nt: TGTGCCATCAGCTTAGCCCCTAGCGGGAGTAGCAATGAGCAGTTCTTC

v_call: TRBV11-2
clone_size: .
j_call: TRBJ1-1
d_call: TRBD1
cdr3_aa: CASSPRTGSGEAFF
cdr3_nt: TGTGCCAGCAGCCCGAGGACAGGGAGTGGTGAAGCTTTCTTT

v_call: TRBV25-1
clone_size: many
j_call: TRBJ2-5
d_call: TRBD1
cdr3_aa: CASSPGQVQETQYF
cdr3_nt: TGTGCCAGCTCTCCGGGACAGGTTCAAGAGACCCAGTACTTC

v_call: TRBV9
clone_size: many
j_call: TRBJ2-3
d_call: TRBD2
cdr3_aa: CASTSGGASTDTQYF
cdr3_nt: TGTGCCAGCACTAGCGGGGGGGCAAGCACAGATACGCAGTATTTT

v_call: TRBV19
clone_size: once
j_call: TRBJ1-5
d_call: .
cdr3_aa: CASSIIGQRDQPQHF
cdr3_nt: TGTGCCAGTAGTATTATCGGACAGAGGGATCAGCCCCAGCATTTT

v_call: TRBV6-5
clone_size: many
j_call: TRBJ2-4
d_call: TRBD2
cdr3_aa: CASSWTSGSGAKNIQYF
cdr3_nt: TGTGCCAGCAGTTGGACTAGCGGGAGCGGGGCCAAAAACATTCAGTACTTC

v_call: TRBV6-1
clone_size: .
j_call: TRBJ1-2
d_call: .
cdr3_aa: CASSAGANYGYTF
cdr3_nt: TGTGCCAGCAGTGCCGGGGCCAACTATGGCTACACCTTC

v_call: TRBV10-3
clone_size: many
j_call: TRBJ1-2
d_call: TRBD1
cdr3_aa: CAISESRGHGYTF
cdr3_nt: TGTGCCATCAGTGAGAGCAGGGGGCATGGCTACACCTTC

v_call: TRBV20-1
clone_size: many
j_call: TRBJ1-4
d_call: TRBD1
cdr3_aa: CSALGQISTNEKLFF
cdr3_nt: TGCAGTGCCCTGGGACAGATATCAACTAATGAAAAACTGTTTTTT

v_call: TRBV29-1
clone_size: many
j_call: TRBJ1-1
d_call: .
cdr3_aa: CSGLRGGSGTEAFF
cdr3_nt: TGCAGCGGACTCCGGGGGGGGTCGGGCACTGAAGCTTTCTTT

v_call: TRBV12-3/TRBV12-4
clone_size: many
j_call: TRBJ1-5
d_call: .
cdr3_aa: CASANRDSNQPQHF
cdr3_nt: TGTGCCAGCGCTAACAGGGATAGCAATCAGCCCCAGCATTTT

v_call: TRBV6-5
clone_size: many
j_call: TRBJ2-3
d_call: .
cdr3_aa: CASSYFKGIGLLDTQYF
cdr3_nt: TGTGCCAGCAGTTACTTCAAGGGAATTGGGCTACTAGATACGCAGTATTTT

v_call: TRBV5-1
clone_size: many
j_call: TRBJ2-1
d_call: TRBD1
cdr3_aa: CASTNSDRGVYNEQFF
cdr3_nt: TGCGCCAGCACAAACTCGGACAGGGGGGTTTACAATGAGCAGTTCTTC

v_call: TRBV7-8
clone_size: .
j_call: TRBJ2-1
d_call: TRBD2
cdr3_aa: CASSPGTSGGHNEQFF
cdr3_nt: TGTGCCAGCAGCCCCGGGACTAGCGGGGGCCACAATGAGCAGTTCTTC

v_call: TRBV12-3/TRBV12-4
clone_size: few
j_call: TRBJ2-7
d_call: TRBD1
cdr3_aa: CASRPTGSSYEQYF
cdr3_nt: TGTGCCAGCAGACCGACAGGGAGCTCCTACGAGCAGTACTTC

v_call: TRBV7-2
clone_size: .
j_call: TRBJ2-2
d_call: TRBD2
cdr3_aa: CASSLVASGDFTGELFF
cdr3_nt: TGTGCCAGCAGCTTAGTGGCTAGCGGGGACTTCACCGGGGAGCTGTTTTTT

v_call: TRBV4-2
clone_size: many
j_call: TRBJ2-1
d_call: .
cdr3_aa: CASSQEGSRDPEQFF
cdr3_nt: TGTGCCAGCAGCCAAGAAGGATCGAGGGACCCTGAGCAGTTCTTC

v_call: TRBV7-9
clone_size: few
j_call: TRBJ1-4
d_call: .
cdr3_aa: CASSLEATEAEKLFF
cdr3_nt: TGTGCCAGCAGCTTAGAGGCGACAGAGGCTGAAAAACTGTTTTTT

v_call: TRBV6-2/TRBV6-3
clone_size: few
j_call: TRBJ2-7
d_call: TRBD2
cdr3_aa: CASTNPLPGTSGYYEQYF
cdr3_nt: TGTGCCAGCACTAATCCCCTGCCCGGGACTAGCGGATACTACGAGCAGTACTTC

v_call: TRBV13
clone_size: few
j_call: TRBJ2-1
d_call: TRBD2
cdr3_aa: CASSSRPLAGGPNEQFF
cdr3_nt: TGTGCCAGCAGCTCCCGTCCACTAGCGGGGGGCCCAAATGAGCAGTTCTTC

v_call: TRBV20-1
clone_size: many
j_call: TRBJ2-1
d_call: TRBD2
cdr3_aa: CSANPTSASSYNEQFF
cdr3_nt: TGCAGTGCTAACCCCACTAGCGCGAGCTCCTACAATGAGCAGTTCTTC

v_call: TRBV5-1
clone_size: .
j_call: TRBJ2-3
d_call: .
cdr3_aa: CASSLPSENTDTQYF
cdr3_nt: TGCGCCAGCAGCTTGCCTAGCGAGAACACAGATACGCAGTATTTT

v_call: TRBV9
clone_size: many
j_call: TRBJ2-5
d_call: TRBD2
cdr3_aa: CASSVGGGTQYF
cdr3_nt: TGTGCCAGCAGCGTTGGGGGGGGGACCCAGTACTTC

v_call: TRBV6-1
clone_size: many
j_call: TRBJ1-1
d_call: .
cdr3_aa: CASTVTVQNTEAFF
cdr3_nt: TGTGCCAGCACCGTGACGGTACAGAACACTGAAGCTTTCTTT

v_call: TRBV6-1
clone_size: few
j_call: TRBJ2-1
d_call: .
cdr3_aa: CASTVEGGANNEQFF
cdr3_nt: TGTGCCAGCACGGTGGAGGGGGGGGCGAACAATGAGCAGTTCTTC

v_call: TRBV10-3
clone_size: few
j_call: TRBJ2-5
d_call: .
cdr3_aa: CAISESAGVDSKTQYF
cdr3_nt: TGTGCCATCAGTGAGTCGGCCGGGGTTGATTCGAAGACCCAGTACTTC

v_call: TRBV6-5
clone_size: many
j_call: TRBJ2-7
d_call: .
cdr3_aa: CASKTRSEQYF
cdr3_nt: TGTGCCAGCAAGACGAGGTCGGAGCAGTACTTC

v_call: TRBV15
clone_size: many
j_call: TRBJ2-3
d_call: .
cdr3_aa: CATSIKGDTDTQYF
cdr3_nt: TGTGCCACCAGCATTAAGGGAGACACAGATACGCAGTATTTT

v_call: TRBV30
clone_size: .
j_call: TRBJ1-2
d_call: TRBD1
cdr3_aa: CAWHRDRARGYGYTF
cdr3_nt: TGTGCCTGGCATAGGGACAGGGCGAGGGGCTATGGCTACACCTTC

v_call: TRBV5-1
clone_size: .
j_call: TRBJ2-1
d_call: TRBD2
cdr3_aa: CASSSGLAAEHQFF
cdr3_nt: TGCGCCAGCAGCTCGGGACTAGCGGCCGAACATCAGTTCTTC

v_call: TRBV27
clone_size: many
j_call: TRBJ1-1
d_call: .
cdr3_aa: CASSRSFGAVNTEAFF
cdr3_nt: TGTGCCAGCAGTAGAAGTTTTGGGGCGGTGAACACTGAAGCTTTCTTT

v_call: TRBV11-3
clone_size: .
j_call: TRBJ2-5
d_call: .
cdr3_aa: CASSLARGEETQYF
cdr3_nt: TGTGCCAGCAGCTTAGCCAGGGGGGAAGAGACCCAGTACTTC

v_call: TRBV5-4
clone_size: many
j_call: TRBJ2-3
d_call: TRBD1
cdr3_aa: CASTPSRTGGTDTQYF
cdr3_nt: TGTGCCAGCACCCCCTCCAGGACAGGGGGCACAGATACGCAGTATTTT

v_call: TRBV7-8
clone_size: many
j_call: TRBJ2-7
d_call: .
cdr3_aa: CASSPASGEQYF
cdr3_nt: TGTGCCAGCAGCCCCGCCTCGGGGGAGCAGTACTTC

v_call: TRBV20-1
clone_size: many
j_call: TRBJ2-3
d_call: .
cdr3_aa: CSAKKAGTDTQYF
cdr3_nt: TGCAGTGCTAAAAAGGCCGGCACAGATACGCAGTATTTT

v_call: TRBV5-1
clone_size: many
j_call: TRBJ2-2
d_call: .
cdr3_aa: CASREARAGSNTGELFF
cdr3_nt: TGCGCCAGCAGAGAGGCCCGGGCGGGATCGAACACCGGGGAGCTGTTTTTT

v_call: TRBV16
clone_size: many
j_call: TRBJ1-3
d_call: .
cdr3_aa: CASSQSTSNSGNTIYF
cdr3_nt: TGTGCCAGCAGCCAATCGACCTCAAACTCTGGAAACACCATATATTTT

v_call: TRBV12-3/TRBV12-4
clone_size: many
j_call: TRBJ1-1
d_call: .
cdr3_aa: CASSSAAWGTEAFF
cdr3_nt: TGTGCCAGCAGCAGCGCGGCCTGGGGCACTGAAGCTTTCTTT

v_call: TRBV25-1
clone_size: many
j_call: TRBJ2-3
d_call: .
cdr3_aa: CASSEWASGTDTQYF
cdr3_nt: TGTGCCAGCAGTGAATGGGCTAGCGGCACAGATACGCAGTATTTT

v_call: TRBV12-3/TRBV12-4
clone_size: many
j_call: TRBJ2-3
d_call: .
cdr3_aa: CASSPSGMWDTQYF
cdr3_nt: TGTGCCAGCAGCCCCTCCGGGATGTGGGATACGCAGTATTTT

v_call: TRBV21-1
clone_size: many
j_call: TRBJ2-3
d_call: .
cdr3_aa: CASSPSWASTDTQYF
cdr3_nt: TGTGCCAGCAGCCCCTCGTGGGCTAGCACAGATACGCAGTATTTT

v_call: TRBV5-1
clone_size: many
j_call: TRBJ2-5
d_call: .
cdr3_aa: CASSLLGETQYF
cdr3_nt: TGCGCCAGCAGCTTACTGGGGGAGACCCAGTACTTC

v_call: TRBV21-1
clone_size: many
j_call: TRBJ2-7
d_call: .
cdr3_aa: CASSVGRESSYEQYF
cdr3_nt: TGTGCCAGCAGCGTGGGGCGTGAAAGCTCCTACGAGCAGTACTTC

v_call: TRBV5-1
clone_size: few
j_call: TRBJ2-7
d_call: TRBD2
cdr3_aa: CASSPTGLASEQYF
cdr3_nt: TGCGCCAGCAGCCCCACGGGACTAGCCTCCGAGCAGTACTTC

v_call: TRBV20-1
clone_size: many
j_call: TRBJ2-7
d_call: TRBD2
cdr3_aa: CSARREATLYEQYF
cdr3_nt: TGCAGTGCTAGGCGGGAGGCGACCCTCTACGAGCAGTACTTC

v_call: TRBV11-2
clone_size: many
j_call: TRBJ1-5
d_call: TRBD1
cdr3_aa: CASSLLPGQGNQPQHF
cdr3_nt: TGTGCCAGCAGCCTATTACCGGGACAGGGAAATCAGCCCCAGCATTTT

v_call: TRBV3-1
clone_size: many
j_call: TRBJ2-2
d_call: .
cdr3_aa: CASSPGLGNTGELFF
cdr3_nt: TGTGCCAGCAGCCCGGGACTGGGGAACACCGGGGAGCTGTTTTTT

v_call: TRBV29-1
clone_size: many
j_call: TRBJ2-1
d_call: .
cdr3_aa: CSVSPAGSYNEQFF
cdr3_nt: TGCAGCGTGTCCCCGGCGGGCTCCTACAATGAGCAGTTCTTC